This T cell receptor beta chain emerged from a study of high-grade serous ovarian cancer treatment subgroups. This CDR3 spans 15 amino acids. Per germline, CDR1 MRHNA and CDR2 SNTAGT. Trimming cost V 0 bases and J 1 base; bases outside gene matches: 0. Method: immunoSEQ multiplex PCR; TCRdb's copy keeps in-frame clones and lacks some. The sample lists about 16,000 clones, 73% seen once, with under 6% in the top ten. The tumor samples were collected prior to definitive surgery or chemotherapy. This chain connects TRBV6-4 to TRBJ2-3; 8 bases fit TRBD2. The sequence came from a human donor with high-grade serous ovarian cancer. The material sequenced was tumor tissue. The CDR3 DNA follows: TGTGCCAGCAGTGACTCTAGCGGGGGCACAGATACGCAGTATTTT. Translated: CASSDSSGGTDTQYF.